This TCR beta chain stems from a study of cytomegalovirus exposure and HLA in healthy donors (TCRdb year 2017). Describing the broader study: According to an earlier analysis of several hundred of the donors, roughly 180 million T cells yielded roughly 110 million unique TCR beta sequences and about 280 Gb of sequence data. About 280 gigabases of sequencing data and around 88 million unique TCR sequences made up an early release that covered some 640 HLA-typed donors. Genome-wide SNP genotypes for about 60% of the 666 donors were used in a later genetic analysis, which treated that subset as a discovery cohort. The study aimed to test whether signatures of past pathogen exposure could be identified by cataloging public T cell receptors. In the later analysis, no new phenotypic data were used to find candidate immune exposures; instead, reliance was placed on TCR beta sequences and their occurrence across donors. HLA typing included class I and class II loci at four-digit resolution. Every discovery cohort repertoire had been produced on one sequencing platform. Besides the first cohort of roughly 660 subjects, a separate validation cohort made up of 120 different subjects was used. Donor age, sex, ethnicity and CMV serostatus were collected together with the repertoire data. Among the roughly 400 genotyped donors, more than 70% belonged to the genetic ancestry cluster associated with self-reported Caucasian donors. High-throughput TCR immunosequencing, statistical association of individual TCRs with disease status, and machine learning were combined to predict cytomegalovirus infection status. The T cell repertoires of some 700 subjects were profiled by immunosequencing and related to cytomegalovirus serostatus. A later analysis re-examined previously published TCR beta repertoires from 500 to 700 donors and added high-resolution HLA genotyping to investigate patterns of TCR occurrence. A handful of DR-DQ haplotypes were handled as single units for association and clustering because linkage in the cohort was strong. Among a few hundred genotyped donors of the cohort, an average of around 240,000 unique TCR beta nucleotide sequences were sequenced per donor, approximately 20% of them non-productive. An earlier analysis of fewer than 700 of the donors applied high-throughput TCR beta sequencing to assess whether each TCR beta V gene segment acted as functional or pseudogenic. The number of donors typed differed by locus, with about 629-640 for A, B, C, DRB1 and DQB1, more than 500 for DQA1, over 600 for DPA1, and 450 to 480 for DPB1.

To prepare the library, the immunoSEQ multiplex PCR assay was applied. A mixture of 60 forward primers for TCR Vbeta segments and 13 reverse primers for TCR Jbeta segments was used in the multiplex PCR. The CDR3 region of rearranged TCR beta genes was amplified from genomic DNA by a multiplex PCR assay. On the Illumina HiSeq System, the amplified TCR beta libraries were sequenced as 87-base-pair reads. As for the original processing: In a later analysis, 80 million or so unique TCR beta chains were counted across the 650 to 700 repertoires, and approximately 11 million of these chains were shared by at least two donors. A nearest-neighbor algorithm error-corrected the raw reads and collapsed the reads into unique sequences, merging closely related sequences to remove PCR and sequencing errors. CDR3 sequences were aligned to IMGT reference sequences to assign V, D and J gene segments. For a sequence to be retained, at least a six-nucleotide match to both a V gene segment and a J gene segment was required. Rearrangements were called productive when the CDR3 lacked stop codons and stayed in frame with V and J; all others were non-productive. CDR3 was defined according to IMGT convention as the region running from the second conserved V-encoded cysteine to the conserved J-encoded phenylalanine. The earlier analysis of about 590 of the donors excluded sequences that lacked an unambiguous match to a single V gene segment. An earlier analysis of just under 600 of the donors called V segments functional above 56.7% productive rearrangements and segregating when the between-donor standard deviation exceeded 5%. To diagnose cytomegalovirus status from the catalog of TCR beta chain sequences, a statistical classification framework was built. In a later analysis, TCR nucleotide sequences were compared against IMGT/GENE-DB human TR gene sequences so that V and J genes could be assigned. Using the TCRdist pipeline, a later analysis assigned CDR3 sequences along with most-parsimonious VDJ recombination scenarios. In a later analysis, each TCR beta chain was defined by its CDR3 amino acid sequence together with its V-gene family, and reads lacking a unique V-gene family were excluded. A later analysis removed over 500 highly shared, low-generation-probability nucleotide sequences to deal with suspected cross-contamination and a sequencing artifact. In a later analysis, a clonal expansion index for each public chain was calculated from normalized within-repertoire ranks of inferred template counts. In a later analysis, generation probabilities were computed with a VDJ recombination model fitted to out-of-frame rearrangements, and the resulting probabilities were checked against IGoR. Hypergeometric tests were used in a later analysis to score TCR-TCR, TCR-HLA and TCR-CMV co-occurrence, with a repertoire-size bias correction applied to the TCR pairs. False discovery rates were estimated in a later analysis by permuting HLA or CMV assignments 20 times. A later analysis grouped co-occurring TCRs with DBSCAN, adding TCRdist sequence similarity when clustering within HLA-allele-positive subsets. Repertoires with fewer than 30,000 or more than 120,000 public chains, plus five repertoires with anomalous nucleotide sharing, were excluded from co-occurrence clustering. TCRdb carries this immuneACCESS record with in-frame sequences only. Its versions omit some clonotypes, under half of them owing to an unresolved V gene in the studies checked, with the rest unexplained. V, J and clone size are taken as reported in that table, and D and trimming were inferred from the DNA itself. For this sample the table gives around 170,000 clones, of which more than 65% were detected only once. Together, the top ten hold 3% to 4% of the sample.

In the case of this clone: Its antigen remains unidentified. No quality values exist for individual bases; no much larger clone is one base distant.

The cohort comprised more than 550 healthy bone marrow donors. All cohort members were sampled while nominally healthy, although unrecorded immune exposures were likely present. The donor tested CMV seronegative, placing the donor among the approximately 360 seronegative members of the cohort. Each donor provided a peripheral blood sample, and peripheral blood mononuclear cells were used for TCR beta sequencing. The Qiagen DNeasy Blood Extraction Kit was used to extract genomic DNA from the blood cell samples. Study-wide conclusions, independent of this receptor: In a later analysis, the rate of TCR association differed among HLA loci, with DRB1 alleles having the most associated TCRs and HLA-C alleles having the fewest. Most TCR sequences were seen in very few donors, while some public TCRs were found in many individuals. Because HLA typing was unavailable for some donors at each locus, only the typed subset was used in association tests. In a later analysis, HLA-associated TCR beta chains were found to be more clonally expanded and to have lower generation probabilities than equally common non-associated chains. In an earlier analysis of some 550 of the donors, most TCR beta V segments were observed in productive rearrangements about 87% or about 30% of the time, broadly matching IMGT annotations. In this cohort, only TCR beta chains were sequenced, and detectable features were limited by the absence of alpha or paired-chain data. CMV serostatus was the only immune exposure information available for the cohort. A few of the identified cytomegalovirus-associated TCR beta chains were confirmed in vitro to be specific for cytomegalovirus antigens. According to a later genetic analysis, donors in an Asian-associated ancestry cluster had fewer N-insertions in productive TCRs than the roughly 670-donor mean. The study listed 164 TCR beta chains as associated with cytomegalovirus. In a later analysis, most CMV-associated TCR beta chains were found to appear HLA-restricted, with HLA associations seemingly driven largely by CMV exposure. At a false discovery rate of 0.05, a later analysis linked 15,000 to 20,000 TCR beta sequences to specific HLA alleles. Presence/absence analyses assumed roughly uniform sequencing depth across donors, an assumption that may not hold. Strong co-occurrence of HLA alleles, especially DR and DQ, made assigning TCR associations to individual alleles difficult. Because counts were too low, 15 to 20 rarely observed V segments, including chromosome 9 orphons, were left out of the earlier analysis of approximately 580 of the donors. A cluster of highly shared sequence variants was judged likely to represent a technical artifact of the sequencing pipeline. Correlated functional status among segregating V segments might reflect linkage disequilibrium, but an unknown experimental factor could not be ruled out. V-gene and J-gene trimming of TCR beta chains was associated with a missense DCLRE1C variant in a later genetic analysis, and the association was replicated in an independent cohort. The classifier was reported to diagnose cytomegalovirus status with high specificity and sensitivity in both the original and validation cohorts. The authors suggested that the approach could potentially be generalized to other disease states and immunological phenotypes. A further reported finding was that TCR beta sequences accurately predicted the HLA-A and HLA-B alleles for most subjects in the first cohort. Some IMGT-functional V segments, including TRBV6-2 and TRBV6-3, could not be distinguished by the 87-base-pair reads and were therefore excluded. According to a later analysis, parvovirus B19, influenza, CMV and Epstein-Barr virus appeared linked to several top co-occurrence clusters.

V is cut by 4 bases and J by 4 bases, and the space between the germline ends is 10 bases. The germline V gene (reference sequence) provides CDR1 GTSNPN and CDR2 SVGIG. The cysteine opens and the phenylalanine closes a CDR3 of 12 amino acids. Of the read, only the CDR3 DNA is kept; its 36 bases are in frame from base 1. The chain couples TRBV30 to TRBJ1-2; TRBD1 is possibly the D segment (6 matching bases). The TCR sequence derives from a man aged 50 to 59 in good health and CMV-seronegative. The sample comprised PBMCs. The CDR3 has the sequence CAWTGGGYGYTF. The sequenced DNA: TGTGCCTGGACGGGAGGGGGCTATGGCTACACCTTC.